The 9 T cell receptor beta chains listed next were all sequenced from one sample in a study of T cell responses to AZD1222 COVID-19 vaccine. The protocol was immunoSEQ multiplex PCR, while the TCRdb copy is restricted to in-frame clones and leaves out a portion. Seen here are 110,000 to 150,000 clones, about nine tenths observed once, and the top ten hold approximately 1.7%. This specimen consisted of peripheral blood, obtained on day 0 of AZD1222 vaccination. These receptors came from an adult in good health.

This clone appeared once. CDR3 in DNA: TGTGCCAGCAGCCCACTGGCTAGCGGAATTATCACCGGGGAGCTGTTTTTT. Encoded protein: CASSPLASGIITGELFF. This chain links TRBV9 with TRBJ2-2; 7 nucleotides agree with TRBD2. Trimming took 4 bases from V and 4 from J; bases not matched to a gene: 13. CDR1 and CDR2 (germline): SGDLS, YYNGEE. This CDR3 is built from 17 residues.

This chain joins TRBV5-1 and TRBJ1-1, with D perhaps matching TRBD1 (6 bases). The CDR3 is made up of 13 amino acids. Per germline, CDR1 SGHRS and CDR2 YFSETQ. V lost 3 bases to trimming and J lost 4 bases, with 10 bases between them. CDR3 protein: CASSYGQSTEAFF. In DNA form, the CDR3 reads TGCGCCAGCAGCTACGGACAGAGCACTGAAGCTTTCTTT.

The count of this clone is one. Here the CDR3 DNA reads TGTGCCAGCAGTACCGGGGACGTAGAGGAGCAGTTCTTC. It specifies CASSTGDVEEQFF. This chain joins TRBV6-5 and TRBJ2-1; D is possibly TRBD1 or TRBD2 (5 bases each). Germline V gene sequence: CDR1 MNHEY, CDR2 SVGAGI. Trimming took 5 bases from V and 10 from J, leaving 15 bases between them. The CDR3 is made up of 13 amino acids.

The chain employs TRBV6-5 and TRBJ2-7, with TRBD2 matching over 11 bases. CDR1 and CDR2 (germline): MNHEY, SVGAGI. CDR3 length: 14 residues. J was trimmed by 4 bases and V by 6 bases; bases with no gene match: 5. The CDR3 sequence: CASRAGLADYEQYF. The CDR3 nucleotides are TGTGCCAGCAGAGCGGGACTAGCGGATTACGAGCAGTACTTC.

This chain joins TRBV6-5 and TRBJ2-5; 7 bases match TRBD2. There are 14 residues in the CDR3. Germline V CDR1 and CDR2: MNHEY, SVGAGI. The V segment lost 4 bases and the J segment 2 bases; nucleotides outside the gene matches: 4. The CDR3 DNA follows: TGTGCCAGCAGTTTTCTAGCGGATCAAGAGACCCAGTACTTC. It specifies CASSFLADQETQYF.

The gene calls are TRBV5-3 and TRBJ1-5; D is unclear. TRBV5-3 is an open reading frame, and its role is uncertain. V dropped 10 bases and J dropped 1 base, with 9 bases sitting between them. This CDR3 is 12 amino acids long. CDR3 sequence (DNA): TGTGCCCAATGGGAAAGCAATCAGCCCCAGCATTTT. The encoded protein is CAQWESNQPQHF.

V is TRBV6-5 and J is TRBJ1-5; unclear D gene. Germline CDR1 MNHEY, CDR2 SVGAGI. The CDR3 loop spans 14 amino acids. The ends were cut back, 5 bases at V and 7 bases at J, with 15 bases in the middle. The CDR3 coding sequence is TGTGCCAGCAGTCCTAGATTCGAGGGCCAGCCCCAGCATTTT. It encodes CASSPRFEGQPQHF.

The CDR3 here is CASSQGRLSGANVLTF. In DNA, the CDR3 is TGTGCCAGCAGCCAAGGTCGTTTATCTGGGGCCAACGTCCTGACTTTC. The chain joins TRBV4-2 to TRBJ2-6; D uncertain. The V and J ends lost 1 base and 1 base respectively, with 8 bases between them. The CDR3 totals 16 residues. From germline, CDR1 is LGHNA and CDR2 YNFKEQ.

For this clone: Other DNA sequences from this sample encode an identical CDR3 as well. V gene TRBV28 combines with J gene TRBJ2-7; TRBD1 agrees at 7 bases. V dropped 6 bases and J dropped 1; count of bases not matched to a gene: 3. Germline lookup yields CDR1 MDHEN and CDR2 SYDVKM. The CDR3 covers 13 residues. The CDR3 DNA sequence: TGTGCCAGCAGGCCGGGACAGTCCTACGAGCAGTACTTC. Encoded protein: CASRPGQSYEQYF.